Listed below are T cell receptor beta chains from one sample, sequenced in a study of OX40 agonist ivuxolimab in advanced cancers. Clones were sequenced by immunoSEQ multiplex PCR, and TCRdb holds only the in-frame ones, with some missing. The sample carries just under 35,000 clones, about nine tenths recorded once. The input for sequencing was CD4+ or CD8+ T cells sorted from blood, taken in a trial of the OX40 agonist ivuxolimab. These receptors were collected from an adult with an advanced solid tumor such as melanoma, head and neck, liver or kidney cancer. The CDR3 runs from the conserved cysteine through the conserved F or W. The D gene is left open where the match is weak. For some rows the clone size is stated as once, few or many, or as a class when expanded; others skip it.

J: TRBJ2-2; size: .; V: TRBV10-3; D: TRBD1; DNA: TGTGCCATCGAGGGGACAGACCACCGGGAGCTGTTTTTT; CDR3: CAIEGTDHRELFF
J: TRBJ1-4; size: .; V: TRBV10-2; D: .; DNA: TGCGCCAGCAGGTTAGGGACTGAAAAACTGTTTTTT; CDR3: CASRLGTEKLFF
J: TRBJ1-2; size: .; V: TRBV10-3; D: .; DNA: TGTGCCATCAGTGAGTCGGGCAGCCACTATGGCTACACCTTC; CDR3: CAISESGSHYGYTF
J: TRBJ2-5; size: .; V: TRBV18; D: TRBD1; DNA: TGTGCCAGCTCACCACCGAACAGGGGGGTGGTAGAGACCCAGTACTTC; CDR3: CASSPPNRGVVETQYF
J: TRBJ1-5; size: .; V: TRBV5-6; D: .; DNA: TGTGCCAGCAGCTTTGGGGCTTGGGGTGCCAATCAGCCCCAGCATTTT; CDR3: CASSFGAWGANQPQHF
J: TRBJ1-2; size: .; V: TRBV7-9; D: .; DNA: TGTGCCAGCGGCGTCGGCTACACCTTC; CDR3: CASGVGYTF
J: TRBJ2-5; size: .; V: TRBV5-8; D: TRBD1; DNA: TGTGCCAGCAGCCCAGGGACAGTTAGCCAAGAGACCCAGTACTTC; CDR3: CASSPGTVSQETQYF
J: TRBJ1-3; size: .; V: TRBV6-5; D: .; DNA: TGTGCCAGCAGGGGAGTTGGAAACACCATATATTTT; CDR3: CASRGVGNTIYF
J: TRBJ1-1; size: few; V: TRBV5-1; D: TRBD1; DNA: TGCGCCAGCAGCTGGACAGGAACTGAAGCTTTCTTT; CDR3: CASSWTGTEAFF
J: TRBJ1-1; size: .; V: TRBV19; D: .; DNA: TGTGCCAGTACCCCCGTGGGTTCCACTGAAGCTTTCTTT; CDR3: CASTPVGSTEAFF
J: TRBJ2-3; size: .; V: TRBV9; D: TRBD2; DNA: TGTGCCAGCAACTTAGCGGGAACTATAGATACGCAGTATTTT; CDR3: CASNLAGTIDTQYF
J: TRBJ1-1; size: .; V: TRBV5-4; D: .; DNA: TGTGCCAGCAGCCACGGACGGGAAAACACTGAAGCTTTCTTT; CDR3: CASSHGRENTEAFF
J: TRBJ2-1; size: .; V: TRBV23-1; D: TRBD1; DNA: TGCGCCAGCAGCCCTCAGCTTCCGGGACAGGGGTGCCATGAGCAGTTCTTC; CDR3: CASSPQLPGQGCHEQFF
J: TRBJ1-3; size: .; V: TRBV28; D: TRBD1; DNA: TGTGCCAGCAGTTTTCTCGCCACAGGGGGCCCTAAGAGCTCTGGAAACACCATATATTTT; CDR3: CASSFLATGGPKSSGNTIYF
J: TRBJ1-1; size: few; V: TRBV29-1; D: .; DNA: TGCAGCGTTACCGGCGTTGAAGCTTTCTTT; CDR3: CSVTGVEAFF
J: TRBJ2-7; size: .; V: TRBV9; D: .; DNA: TGTGCCAGCAGCTCCACCGGGAGCTCCTACGAGCAGTACTTC; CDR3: CASSSTGSSYEQYF
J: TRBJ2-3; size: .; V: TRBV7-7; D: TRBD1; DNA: TGTGCCAGCAGCACCGGGACAGGGTTCGCAGATACGCAGTATTTT; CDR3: CASSTGTGFADTQYF
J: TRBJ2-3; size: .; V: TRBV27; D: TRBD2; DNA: TGTGCCAGCAGTTTACAGACAAGCGGGACTAGCACAGATACGCAGTATTTT; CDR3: CASSLQTSGTSTDTQYF
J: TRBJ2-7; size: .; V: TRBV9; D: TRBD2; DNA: TGTGCCAGCAGCGTCGGGACTAGTGGGGCCTACGAGCAGTACTTC; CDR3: CASSVGTSGAYEQYF
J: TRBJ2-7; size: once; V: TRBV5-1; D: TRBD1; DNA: TGCGCCAGCAGCCTTACCGGACAGGGTCCCTACGAGCAGTACTTC; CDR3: CASSLTGQGPYEQYF
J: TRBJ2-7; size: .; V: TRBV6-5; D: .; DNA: TGTGCCAGCAGTTACCCGGTCGGAGGGGGGCTGTACGAGCAGTACTTC; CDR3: CASSYPVGGGLYEQYF
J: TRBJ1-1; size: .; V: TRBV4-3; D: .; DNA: TGCGCCAGCAGCCCACGACAAACACTTGAATCGGGAGCTTTCTTT; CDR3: CASSPRQTLESGAFF
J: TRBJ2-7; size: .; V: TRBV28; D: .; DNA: TGTGCCAGCAGTTTAACTGGGGCCTACGAGCAGTACTTC; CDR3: CASSLTGAYEQYF
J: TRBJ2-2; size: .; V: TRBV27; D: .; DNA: TGTGCCAGCAGCCCCTGGGAGAACACCGGGGAGCTGTTTTTT; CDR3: CASSPWENTGELFF
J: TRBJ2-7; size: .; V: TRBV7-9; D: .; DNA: TGTGCCAGCAGCTCCAGGGACTTCTACGAGCAGTACTTC; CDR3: CASSSRDFYEQYF
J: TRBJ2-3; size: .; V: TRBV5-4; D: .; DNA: TGTGCCAGCAGCTTGGAGGACGCTGGGGCAGATACGCAGTATTTT; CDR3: CASSLEDAGADTQYF
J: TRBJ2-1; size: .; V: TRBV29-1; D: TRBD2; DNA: TGCAGCGCTCGCCAACTAGCGGGATCGTACAATGAGCAGTTCTTC; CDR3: CSARQLAGSYNEQFF
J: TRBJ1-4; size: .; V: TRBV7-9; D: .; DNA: TGTGCCAGCAGCTTAGCCGGCGCCGGAAGACTTAATGAAAAACTGTTTTTT; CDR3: CASSLAGAGRLNEKLFF